A single sample is the source of the 2 T cell receptor beta chains below, sequenced in a study of CDR3 diversity in severe acne. TCRdb analysed the PCR reads with MiXCR anew, one entry per CDR3 protein. The sample yields 100,000 or so distinct CDR3 sequences, about half seen once. The sample taken for sequencing was blood. The receptors derive from a male donor with acne.

This clonotype was observed a handful of times. This chain connects TRBV25-1 to TRBJ2-7, with D tentatively TRBD1 or TRBD2 (5 bases each). The V gene lost 8 bases and the J gene lost 5 bases, with 13 bases spanning the gap. Looked up from germline, CDR1 is MGHDK and CDR2 is SYGVNS. The CDR3 runs 12 residues. The CDR3 region is CASGGMFHEQYF. The CDR3 DNA is TGTGCCAGCGGGGGTATGTTCCACGAGCAGTACTTC.

This clonotype has at least ten counts. The chain combines TRBV10-1 with TRBJ1-2; D not resolved. Germline CDR1 and CDR2: WNHNN and SYGVQD (reference sequence). The CDR3 spans 13 residues. V was clipped by 2 bases and J by 6 bases, with 10 bases between them. CDR3 sequence: CASSESPRDGYTF. The DNA of the CDR3 is TGCGCCAGCAGTGAGAGTCCCAGAGATGGCTACACCTTC.